The 8 T cell receptor beta chains presented below share a single source sample, sequenced in a study of blood T cell repertoires in COVID-19. TCRdb keeps only in-frame clones here, not all; method: immunoSEQ multiplex PCR. The sample lists roughly 100,000 clones; 84% were seen once. Sequenced: peripheral blood. These receptors were collected from a man in his 70s with active or convalescent COVID-19.

The V and J genes are TRBV30 and TRBJ1-1; 9 bases match TRBD1. The V gene's germline CDR1 is GTSNPN and CDR2 SVGIG (reference sequence). V gave up 4 bases and J gave up 2 bases; unmatched junction bases: 11. The CDR3 is made up of 16 amino acids. The CDR3: CAWIPGQGLLNTEAFF. The DNA for the CDR3 is TGTGCCTGGATTCCGGGACAGGGACTACTTAACACTGAAGCTTTCTTT.

This rearrangement joins TRBV6-1 to TRBJ1-1; no clear D. The V gene's germline CDR1 is MNHNS and CDR2 SASEGT. The CDR3 contains 12 residues. V shed 3 bases and J shed 5 bases, with 7 bases lying between them. CDR3 bases: TGTGCCAGCAGTGAGCTTAGAACTGAAGCTTTCTTT. Protein product: CASSELRTEAFF.

This sequence joins TRBV5-6 and TRBJ1-5, with a tentative D call TRBD1 (5 bases). CDR1 and CDR2 from the germline V gene are SGHDT and YYEEEE. The CDR3 is 16 amino acids. The ends were cut back, 6 bases at V and 1 base at J, with 17 bases in the middle. The CDR3 region has the DNA TGTGCCAGCAACTTTGGATCCGCAGGGAGCAATCAGCCCCAGCATTTT. The encoded protein is CASNFGSAGSNQPQHF.

The CDR3 DNA sequence: TGCAGTGCTAGTCCGGGACAGGGGGCAAGGCAGCCCCAGCATTTT. Protein sequence: CSASPGQGARQPQHF. The V and J genes are TRBV20-1 and TRBJ1-5; 12 bases are shared with TRBD1. The CDR3 extends over 15 amino acids. CDR1 is DFQATT and CDR2 is SNEGSKA in the germline V gene (reference sequence). The junction had 7 bases not matched to a gene; V was cut back by 3 bases and J by 7 bases.

V and J are TRBV5-4 and TRBJ2-2; 7 positions match TRBD1. After removal of 0 bases from V and 3 bases from J, the junction contained 2 bases not matched to a gene. The CDR3 totals 15 residues. CDR1 is SGHNT and CDR2 is YYREEE in the germline V gene (reference sequence). The CDR3 DNA sequence: TGTGCCAGCAGCTTGGGACAGGGTCACACCGGGGAGCTGTTTTTT. Translation: CASSLGQGHTGELFF.

In its sample, this clone was seen a few times. The chain carries TRBV5-1 and TRBJ2-3, with TRBD2 matching over 11 bases. J gave up 3 bases and V 3 bases, and 6 bases lay outside the gene matches. Germline lookup yields CDR1 SGHRS and CDR2 YFSETQ. There are 16 residues in the CDR3. The CDR3 bases are TGCGCCAGCAGCTCTTCTAGCGGGGGGATAACAGATACGCAGTATTTT. It translates to CASSSSSGGITDTQYF.

V gene TRBV9 combines with J gene TRBJ2-6, with 9 bases fitting TRBD1. Germline CDR1 and CDR2: SGDLS and YYNGEE. This CDR3 spans 20 amino acids. Losses at the gene ends were 3 bases for V and 2 bases for J; bases not matched to a gene: 15. This CDR3 reads CASSGRNLGTGGPGANVLTF. The CDR3 nucleotides read TGTGCCAGCAGCGGCCGAAATTTGGGAACAGGGGGCCCTGGGGCCAACGTCCTGACTTTC.

A note on this clone: The sample contains more than one DNA sequence encoding this CDR3. This chain links TRBV5-1 with TRBJ1-3, with a possible D match to TRBD1 (5 bases). V was pared by 0 bases and J by 4 bases, with 8 bases between. CDR1 and CDR2 from the germline V gene are SGHRS and YFSETQ. CDR3 length equals 14 residues. The CDR3 region is CASSLGTGGNTIYF. In nucleotides, the CDR3 is TGCGCCAGCAGCTTGGGCACAGGAGGAAACACCATATATTTT.